This TCR beta chain is from a study of blood T cell repertoires in COVID-19. Study as a whole: COVID-19 samples from acute and convalescent phases originated in the United States, Italy and Spain. From T cells, B-cell-depleted T cells, or PBMCs came the material, which was cDNA or gDNA.

Living in 24 US areas, the participants were between about 18 and 100 years of age. Cohorts were assigned according to the clinical history that participants reported. Germline lookup yields CDR1 SEHNR and CDR2 FQNEAQ (reference sequence). CDR3 size: 15 residues. Trimming removed 5 bases from V and 4 bases from J, with 12 bases in between. Assay used: immunoSEQ multiplex PCR; TCRdb lists only in-frame clones, some missing. The data hold 200,000 to 250,000 clones, with approximately 90% observed a single time. The sequenced sample was PBMCs or T cells enriched from blood (not recorded which). This sequence joins TRBV7-9 and TRBJ1-6; tentative D call: TRBD1 (6 bases). This sequence was found in a woman younger than 45 who had recovered from COVID-19. CDR3 sequence (DNA): TGTGCCAGCAGCAAGGACAGCGAGTATAATTCACCCCTCCACTTT. It specifies CASSKDSEYNSPLHF.